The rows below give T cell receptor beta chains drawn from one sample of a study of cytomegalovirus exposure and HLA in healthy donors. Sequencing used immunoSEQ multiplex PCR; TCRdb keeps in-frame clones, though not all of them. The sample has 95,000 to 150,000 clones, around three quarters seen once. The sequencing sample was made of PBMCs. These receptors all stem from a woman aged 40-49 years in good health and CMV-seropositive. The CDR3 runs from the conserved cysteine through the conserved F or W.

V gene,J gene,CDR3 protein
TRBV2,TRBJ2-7,CASRPGHPYEQYF
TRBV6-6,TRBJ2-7,CASSYGDSTYEQYF
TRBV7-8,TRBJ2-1,CASKLRGSSYNEQFF
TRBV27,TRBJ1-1,CASSFTSHGWNTEAFF
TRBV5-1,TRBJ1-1,CASSLPDTLNTEAFF
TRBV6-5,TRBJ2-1,CASHLADEQFF
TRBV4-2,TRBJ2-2,CASSQDLGQGRVGELFF
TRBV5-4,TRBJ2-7,CASSLDPASTYEQYF
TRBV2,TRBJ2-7,CASSTSSGSSSYEQYF
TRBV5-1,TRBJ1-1,CASSLIGRGKGNTEAFF
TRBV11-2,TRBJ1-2,CASSTYRGRDYGYTF
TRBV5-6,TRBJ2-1,CASSLGTSGRYDNEQFF
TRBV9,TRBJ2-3,CASSVASRGQQYF
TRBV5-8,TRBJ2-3,CASSPYTDTQYF
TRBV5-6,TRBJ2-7,CASSSPGLKSYEQYF
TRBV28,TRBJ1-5,CASSLRTGAAGEPQHF
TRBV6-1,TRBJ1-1,CASSEPGQGSEAFF
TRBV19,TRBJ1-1,CASIKSGGNTEAFF
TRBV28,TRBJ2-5,CASSLEQETQYF
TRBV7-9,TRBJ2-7,CASSSNRGQGEQYF
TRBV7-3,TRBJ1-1,CASSLSRNTEAFF
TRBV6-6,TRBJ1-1,CASGPTVYTEAFF
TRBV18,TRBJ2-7,CASSPLESEGTEQYF
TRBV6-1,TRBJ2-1,CASTRGGGLDNEQFF
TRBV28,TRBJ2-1,CASSGSTGGSYNEQFF
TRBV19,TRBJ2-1,CASSIVRLANNEQFF
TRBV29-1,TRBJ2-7,CSVEDRHTSGKYEQYF
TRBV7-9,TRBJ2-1,CASSLVASSYNEQFF
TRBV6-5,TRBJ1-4,CASSADTATNEKLFF
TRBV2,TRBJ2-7,CASSERGQGLGQYF
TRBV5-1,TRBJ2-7,CASSLALGLAHEQYF
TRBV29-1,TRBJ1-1,CSVAELQGEAFF
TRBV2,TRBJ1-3,CASGQGARNTIYF
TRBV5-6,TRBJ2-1,CASSSRTSGRPDEQFF
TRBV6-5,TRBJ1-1,CASRETVNTEAFF
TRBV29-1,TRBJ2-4,CSVGNTSGIQYF
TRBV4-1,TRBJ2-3,CASSQDPSGSQADTQYF
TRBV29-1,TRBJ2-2,CSVEDRQDTGELFF
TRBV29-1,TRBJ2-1,CSVDRAGGPNEQFF
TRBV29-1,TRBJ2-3,CSATTSGRVDTQYF
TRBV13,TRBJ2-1,CASSSRLAGDEQFF
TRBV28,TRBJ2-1,CASIGRGSGRARHEQFF
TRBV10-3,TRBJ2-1,CAISLLDDLDEQFF
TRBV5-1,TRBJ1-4,CASSAGQGYEKLFF
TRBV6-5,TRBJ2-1,CASSYSGAGGRNEQFF
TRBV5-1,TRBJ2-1,CASSRLAGGSGWEQFF
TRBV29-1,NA,CSVKVGGQGEQYF
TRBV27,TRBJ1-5,CASLPLWDRNQPQHF
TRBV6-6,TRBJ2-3,CASSYRGRGPDTQYF
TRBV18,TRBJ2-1,CASSPGLNNEQFF
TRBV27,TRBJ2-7,CASSFAGYEQYF
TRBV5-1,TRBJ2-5,CASSFSLDYQETQYF
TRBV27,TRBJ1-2,CASTRGIRYGYTF
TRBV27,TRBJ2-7,CASSYAGPFYEQYF